This paragraph covers one T cell receptor beta chain sequence. Produced via immunoSEQ multiplex PCR; TCRdb's table is partial and in-frame only. The sample carries 55,000 to 70,000 clones, 90% recorded once. The data belong to a study of control samples from healthy donors and cancer patients. The receptor comes from a man between 60 and 70 years old with colorectal cancer. The sequenced sample consisted of PBMCs.

The CDR3 spells CASSSGGASYNEQFF. CDR3 coding DNA: TGTGCCAGCAGCTCCGGGGGGGCCAGCTACAATGAGCAGTTCTTC. The genes are TRBV7-9 and TRBJ2-1, with TRBD2 matching over 8 bases. The CDR3 is made up of 15 amino acids. The V and J ends lost 4 bases and 3 bases, in that order; junction bases with no gene match: 5. Per germline, CDR1 SEHNR and CDR2 FQNEAQ (reference sequence).